The 22 T cell receptor beta chains reported below all come from one sample, sequenced in a study of blood T cells in healthy people across ages. Combining a sample-barcoded 5' primer with a J-beta primer mix, a second PCR ran for roughly 7 to 12 cycles. TCRdb re-analysed the 5' RACE reads in MiXCR, keeping a single row per CDR3 protein. The table has 850,000 or so distinct CDR3 sequences, around 26% seen once; the top ten hold 17%. The source material was blood. The receptor source for this set is an elderly woman in good health.

This clonotype was counted many times. The chain recombines TRBV6-2 or TRBV6-3 with TRBJ2-5; D gene unclear. Germline V gene data show CDR1 as MNHEY and CDR2 as SVGEGT. The CDR3 sequence is 14 residues long. The ends were cut back, 2 bases at V and 4 bases at J, with 11 bases in the middle. Here the CDR3 DNA reads TGTGCCAGCAGTTACCACCAAAGGGCAGAGACCCAGTACTTC. The encoded protein is CASSYHQRAETQYF.

The chain uses TRBV19 and TRBJ1-1; a weak D match, TRBD1 (5 bases). Germline V CDR1 and CDR2: LNHDA, SQIVND (reference sequence). This CDR3 is 14 amino acids long. Trimming shortened V by 5 bases and J by 0 bases, and 10 bases separated the two germline ends. CDR3 protein: CASSYWGMNTEAFF. In DNA, the CDR3 is TGTGCCAGTAGTTACTGGGGCATGAACACTGAAGCTTTCTTT.

Details on this clonotype: Just one base apart from a much larger clone, this may be a read error. V gene TRBV6-6 combines with J gene TRBJ1-6; 8 bases align to TRBD1. Germline V lookup: CDR1 MNHNY, CDR2 SVGAGI (reference sequence). This CDR3 comprises 14 residues. Here the CDR3 DNA reads TGTGCCAGCAGTCAGACAGGGGAACGATCACCCCCCCACTTT. Residues: CASSQTGERSPPHF.

This clonotype was counted a single time. Being one base from a much bigger clone, this may be a read error. This rearrangement joins TRBV5-1 to TRBJ2-1; 8 positions agree with TRBD1. The end of the DNA fits TRBJ2-7 better, so the J call may be wrong. The CDR3 has 15 residues. The germline V gene encodes CDR1 SGHRS and CDR2 YFSETQ. In DNA form, the CDR3 reads TGCGCCAGCAGCCCCGGGACAGGCTATTACAATGAGCAGTACTTC. Protein: CASSPGTGYYNEQYF.

For this clonotype: Possible read error: a much larger clone is one base away. The rearrangement joins TRBV6-1 to TRBJ2-5; 7 bases agree with TRBD2. Germline CDR1 is MNHNS and CDR2 is SASEGT. CDR3 length: 13 amino acids. The CDR3 protein is CASSAGTKETRYF. CDR3 bases: TGTGCCAGCAGTGCAGGGACTAAAGAGACCCGGTACTTC.

V and J are TRBV20-1 and TRBJ2-1, with 7 bases matching TRBD2. Trimming at V came to 8 bases and at J to 7 bases, leaving 14 bases not matched to a gene. CDR1 and CDR2 from the germline V gene are DFQATT and SNEGSKA (reference sequence). The CDR3 sequence is 14 residues long. CDR3 loop: CSHGKGQGGNEQFF. DNA of the CDR3: TGCAGTCACGGAAAAGGGCAGGGAGGGAATGAGCAGTTCTTC.

There are a few counts of this clonotype. The V and J genes are TRBV7-8 and TRBJ2-1; tentatively, D is TRBD2 (6 bases). The germline CDR1 and CDR2 sequences are SGHVS and FQNEAQ. CDR3 length: 15 residues. Trimming shortened V by 5 bases and J by 3 bases, and 14 bases separated the two germline ends. The CDR3 sequence: CASSPTPGSYNEQFF. In DNA form, the CDR3 reads TGTGCCAGCAGCCCCACCCCCGGGAGCTACAATGAGCAGTTCTTC.

This rearrangement joins TRBV21-1 to TRBJ2-7; no DNA check was done on the table's D call, TRBD1. TRBV21-1 is annotated as a pseudogene. The CDR3 runs to 12 residues. The CDR3, as DNA: TGTGCCAGCAGCAAAGGACAGGGCATCGCGTACTTC. This translates into CASSKGQGIAYF.

This clonotype was seen once. The chain recombines TRBV10-3 with TRBJ2-5; 11 bases map to TRBD1. Trimming removed 8 bases from V and 0 bases from J; junction bases left unmatched: 8. The CDR3 is 16 amino acids. Germline V lookup: CDR1 ENHRY, CDR2 SYGVKD. The CDR3 DNA is TGTGCCATCGGGCAGGGACAGGGGGGGTACCAAGAGACCCAGTACTTC. Translation gives CAIGQGQGGYQETQYF.

Remarks on this clonotype: This may be a read error: a much more frequent sequence differs by one nucleotide. V and J are TRBV20-1 and TRBJ2-5; TRBD2 aligns across 10 bases. CDR1 is DFQATT and CDR2 is SNEGSKA in the germline V gene (reference sequence). The CDR3 has 17 amino acids. J gave up 2 bases and V 3 bases, and 12 bases lay outside the gene matches. In nucleotides, the CDR3 is TGCAGTGCTAGGCCCGCCCCCAAGCGGGGGGGACAAGAGACCCAGTACTTC. It codes for CSARPAPKRGGQETQYF.

With respect to this clonotype: A read error is possible here, since a much larger clone lies one base away. The chain is built from TRBV19 and TRBJ2-1, with TRBD2 as a possible D gene (5 bases). V was shortened by 5 bases and J by 0 bases, with 17 bases between the two germline ends. The CDR3 is 17 residues long. Looked up from germline, CDR1 is LNHDA and CDR2 is SQIVND (reference sequence). The chain's CDR3 is CASSLIRGRRSYNEQFF. CDR3 coding DNA: TGTGCCAGTAGTCTAATACGGGGTCGTCGCTCCTACAATGAGCAGTTCTTC.

This clonotype has a handful of counts. This chain connects TRBV4-3 to TRBJ2-6; perhaps TRBD2 as D (6 bases). The germline gives CDR1 LGHNA, CDR2 YSLEER. CDR3 length: 18 amino acids. V was pared by 0 bases and J by 0 bases, with 12 bases between. The CDR3 region is CASSQEGGRASGANVLTF. For the CDR3, the DNA is TGCGCCAGCAGCCAAGAGGGGGGACGCGCCTCTGGGGCCAACGTCCTGACTTTC.

In the case of this clonotype: One junction end does not reproduce the germline sequence, and a read error may be involved. The chain combines TRBV7-2 with TRBJ1-5; 10 bases agree with TRBD1. The CDR3 consists of 15 residues. Germline V gene sequence: CDR1 SGHTA, CDR2 FQGNSA. The DNA of the CDR3 is TGTGTCAGCAGCCCGAGAGGGACAGGGGACCAGCCCCAGCATTTT. Amino acids: CVSSPRGTGDQPQHF.

Regarding this clonotype: This may arise from a read error, as a much more abundant clone is one base away. V and J are TRBV20-1 and TRBJ2-7; D is uncertain. This CDR3 spans 12 amino acids. Germline V CDR1 and CDR2: DFQATT, SNEGSKA (reference sequence). CDR3 DNA: TGCAGGGCTAGTCGGCAGATCTACGAGCAGTACTTC. Amino acids: CRASRQIYEQYF.

The sample holds a few counts of this clonotype. The chain employs TRBV20-1 and TRBJ2-3; TRBD1 might be the D (5 bases). CDR3 length: 15 residues. V lost 5 bases to trimming and J lost 4 bases, with 19 bases between them. CDR1 DFQATT and CDR2 SNEGSKA come from the germline V gene (reference sequence). CDR3 coding DNA: TGCAGTGCTTATTACAATCGACAGAAATCAGATACGCAGTATTTT. This encodes CSAYYNRQKSDTQYF.

This chain connects TRBV3-1 to TRBJ1-4, with 12 bases matching TRBD1. The CDR3 contains 19 residues. Germline lookup yields CDR1 LGHDT and CDR2 YNNKEL (reference sequence). J gave up 7 bases and V 3 bases, and 15 bases lay outside the gene matches. CDR3 sequence: CASSHTTGTGGISSEKLFF. The CDR3 DNA reads TGTGCCAGCAGCCACACTACCGGGACAGGGGGCATTAGCAGTGAAAAACTGTTTTTT.

Concerning this clonotype itself: A much larger clone differs by one base, so this may be a read error. This chain connects TRBV5-1 to TRBJ2-1; TRBD2 matches 8 bases. The J call may be wrong; the DNA end is better matched by TRBJ2-7. The CDR3 loop spans 17 amino acids. Germline values: CDR1 SGHRS, CDR2 YFSETQ. The CDR3 DNA reads as TGCGCCAGCAGCTTATACGGAACGGGGGGGCCCAACAATGAGCAGTACTTC. The encoded protein is CASSLYGTGGPNNEQYF.

This clonotype was counted many times. Here the CDR3 DNA reads TGCAGCGTTACAAGGGGGCGCAACTATGGCTACACCTTC. Amino acids: CSVTRGRNYGYTF. The genes are TRBV29-1 and TRBJ1-2; the match to TRBD1 covers 7 bases. The CDR3 has 13 amino acids. J was trimmed by 2 bases and V by 5 bases; bases with no gene match: 5. The germline V gene has CDR1 SQVTM and CDR2 ANQGSEA.

Ten or more counts support this clonotype. This rearrangement joins TRBV12-3 or TRBV12-4 to TRBJ1-2, with D maybe TRBD1 (6 bases). V shed 5 bases and J shed 2 bases, with 12 bases lying between them. The CDR3 runs 14 residues. The DNA for the CDR3 is TGTGCCAGCAGTCCCGGGACAAGAAACTATGGCTACACCTTC. Its translation: CASSPGTRNYGYTF.

This clonotype was seen ten or more times. The J gene is TRBJ2-3, the V gene TRBV12-3 or TRBV12-4; D not resolved. This CDR3 region has 13 residues. V dropped 6 bases and J dropped 4 bases, with 11 bases sitting between them. The CDR3 loop is CASRNPEADTQYF. The CDR3 nucleotides read TGTGCCAGCAGGAACCCAGAGGCAGATACGCAGTATTTT.

As regards this clonotype: One junction end does not reproduce the germline sequence, and a read error may be involved. The rearrangement links TRBV29-1 to TRBJ2-1; D might be TRBD1 or TRBD2, each matching 6 bases. The CDR3 consists of 16 residues. CDR1 and CDR2 from the germline V gene are SQVTM and ANQGSEA. In DNA form, the CDR3 reads TGCGGCGTTGAAGATCCGGTCAGAAAGGGGGGAAACGAGCAGTTCTTC. This sequence encodes CGVEDPVRKGGNEQFF.

The CDR3 sequence: CASSYRYREGGNQPQHF. CDR3 DNA sequence: TGTGCCAGCAGTTACAGATACAGGGAAGGAGGCAATCAGCCCCAGCATTTT. V usage is TRBV6-6 and J usage is TRBJ1-5; the D gene is possibly TRBD1 (6 bases). The V end was cut by 2 bases, the J end by 2 bases, with 16 bases between. In germline, CDR1 is MNHNY, CDR2 SVGAGI (reference sequence). This CDR3 has 17 amino acids.